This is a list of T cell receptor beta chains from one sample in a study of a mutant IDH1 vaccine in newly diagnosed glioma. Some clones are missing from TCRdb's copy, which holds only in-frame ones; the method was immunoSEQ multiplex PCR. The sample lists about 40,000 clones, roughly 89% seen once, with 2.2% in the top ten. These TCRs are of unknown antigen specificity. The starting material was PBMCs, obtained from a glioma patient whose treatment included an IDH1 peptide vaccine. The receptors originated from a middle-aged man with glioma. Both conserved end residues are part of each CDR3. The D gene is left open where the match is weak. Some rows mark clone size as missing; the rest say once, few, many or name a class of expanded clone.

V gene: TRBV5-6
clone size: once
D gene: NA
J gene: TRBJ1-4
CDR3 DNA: TGTGCCAGCAGCTTCAAAAGTAACGGAGAAAAACTGTTTTTT
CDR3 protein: CASSFKSNGEKLFF

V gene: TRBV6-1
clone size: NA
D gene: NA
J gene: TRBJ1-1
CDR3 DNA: TGTGCCAGCGTCCTCATGCCGGGGGTGAACACTGAAGCTTTCTTT
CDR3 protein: CASVLMPGVNTEAFF

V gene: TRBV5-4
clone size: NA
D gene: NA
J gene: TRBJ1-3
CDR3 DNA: TGTGCCAGCAGCTTGGCGACAGGCTCTGGAAACACCATATATTTT
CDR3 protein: CASSLATGSGNTIYF

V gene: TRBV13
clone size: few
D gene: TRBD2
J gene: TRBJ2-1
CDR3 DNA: TGTGCCAGCAACCATGGACTAGCGGGAGTTAATGAGCAGTTCTTC
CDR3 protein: CASNHGLAGVNEQFF

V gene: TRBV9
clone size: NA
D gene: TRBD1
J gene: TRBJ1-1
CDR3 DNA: TGTGCCAGTACCCGACAGGGGTCACCGATCACTGAAGCTTTCTTT
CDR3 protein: CASTRQGSPITEAFF

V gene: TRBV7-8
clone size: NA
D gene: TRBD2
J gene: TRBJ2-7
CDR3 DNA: TGTGCCAGCAGCCCACCGCGGACTAGCGGGACCTACGAGCAGTACTTC
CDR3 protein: CASSPPRTSGTYEQYF

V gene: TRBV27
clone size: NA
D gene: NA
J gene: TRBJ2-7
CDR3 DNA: TGTGCCAGCAGTTTATCGAATATCCGGGACCTCAGCTCCTACGAGCAGTACTTC
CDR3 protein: CASSLSNIRDLSSYEQYF

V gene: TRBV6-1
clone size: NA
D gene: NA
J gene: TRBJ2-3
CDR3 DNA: TGTGCCAGCACTGCAGGATGGGGAACAGATACGCAGTATTTT
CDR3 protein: CASTAGWGTDTQYF

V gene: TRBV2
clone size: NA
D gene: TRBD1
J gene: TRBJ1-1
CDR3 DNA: TGTGCCAGCAGTGAAATCCGGACAGGGGAAGCTTTCTTT
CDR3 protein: CASSEIRTGEAFF

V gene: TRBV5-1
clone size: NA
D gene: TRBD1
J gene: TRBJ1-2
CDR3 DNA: TGCGCCAGCAGCTTGGGACAGGGGAACTATGGCTACACCTTC
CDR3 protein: CASSLGQGNYGYTF

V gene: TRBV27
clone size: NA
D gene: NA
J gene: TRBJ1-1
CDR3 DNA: TGTGCCACCATACCAGCCCACGGGAGGAGCACTGAAGCTTTCTTT
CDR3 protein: CATIPAHGRSTEAFF

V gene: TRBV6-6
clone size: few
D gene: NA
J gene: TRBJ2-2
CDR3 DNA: TGTGCCAGCAGCTCCACGAGGGACGCTATCACCGGGGAGCTGTTTTTT
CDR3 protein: CASSSTRDAITGELFF

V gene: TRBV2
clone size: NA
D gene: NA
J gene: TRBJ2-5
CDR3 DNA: TGTGCCAGCACCATAACCCAAGGGTGGGTGGAGACCCAGTACTTC
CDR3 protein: CASTITQGWVETQYF

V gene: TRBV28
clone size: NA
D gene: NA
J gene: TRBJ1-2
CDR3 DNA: TGTGCCAGCAGTATCAACTATGGCTACACCTTC
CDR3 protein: CASSINYGYTF

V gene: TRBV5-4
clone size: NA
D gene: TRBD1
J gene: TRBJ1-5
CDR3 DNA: TGTGCCAGCAGCCTAGGGGGACAGAATCAGCCCCAGCATTTT
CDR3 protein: CASSLGGQNQPQHF

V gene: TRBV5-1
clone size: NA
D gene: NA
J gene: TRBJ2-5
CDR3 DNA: TGCGCCAGCAGCTTGGTGGGTCAAGAGACCCAGTACTTC
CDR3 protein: CASSLVGQETQYF

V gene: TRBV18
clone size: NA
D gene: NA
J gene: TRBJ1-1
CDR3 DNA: TGTGCCAGCTCACCAAGAATAACAGGAACCAGGAACACTGAAGCTTTCTTT
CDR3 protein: CASSPRITGTRNTEAFF

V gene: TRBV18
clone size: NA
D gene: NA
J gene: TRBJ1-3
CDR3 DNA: TGTGCCAGCTCACCGACAGGCCAAAGTGTCGGGAACACCATATATTTT
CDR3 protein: CASSPTGQSVGNTIYF

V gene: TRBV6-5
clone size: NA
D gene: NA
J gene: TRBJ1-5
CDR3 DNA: TGTGCCAGCAGTCCCTGGACAGTCAATCAGCCCCAGCATTTT
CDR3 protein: CASSPWTVNQPQHF

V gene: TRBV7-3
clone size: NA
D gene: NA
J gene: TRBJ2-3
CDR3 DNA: TGTGCCAGCAGTTTGACCGAAGATACGCAGTATTTT
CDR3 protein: CASSLTEDTQYF

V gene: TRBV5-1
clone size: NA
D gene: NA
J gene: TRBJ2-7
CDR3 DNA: TGCGCCAGCAGCTCAGTCCCGAGAACCACCTACGAGCAGTACTTC
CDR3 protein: CASSSVPRTTYEQYF

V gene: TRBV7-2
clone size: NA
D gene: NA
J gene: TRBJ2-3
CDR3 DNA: TGTGCCAGCAGCTCATACACAGATACGCAGTATTTT
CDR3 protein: CASSSYTDTQYF

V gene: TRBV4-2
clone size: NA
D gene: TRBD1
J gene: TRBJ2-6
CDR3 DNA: TGTGCCAGCAGCCAGGCTAGTGACAGGGCTGGGGCCAACGTCCTGACTTTC
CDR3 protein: CASSQASDRAGANVLTF

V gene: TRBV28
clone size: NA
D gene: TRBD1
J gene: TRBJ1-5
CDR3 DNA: TGTGCCAGCAACAATCCGGGACAGGGCCCTTATACCCAGCATTTT
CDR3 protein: CASNNPGQGPYTQHF

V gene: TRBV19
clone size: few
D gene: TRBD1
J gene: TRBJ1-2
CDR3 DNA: TGTGCCAGTAGTATAGATGACAGGGCGAGTTATGGCTACACCTTC
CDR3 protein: CASSIDDRASYGYTF

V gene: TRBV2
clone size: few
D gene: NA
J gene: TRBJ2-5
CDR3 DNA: TGTGCCAGCAGTCGGACTCTGCAAAAAGAGACCCAGTACTTC
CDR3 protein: CASSRTLQKETQYF

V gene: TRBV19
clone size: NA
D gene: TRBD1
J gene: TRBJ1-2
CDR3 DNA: TGTGCCAGTAGGCTTGACAGGGGGGCCTATGGCTACACCTTC
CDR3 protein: CASRLDRGAYGYTF

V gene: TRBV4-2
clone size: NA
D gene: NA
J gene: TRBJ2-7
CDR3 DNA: TGTGCCAGCAGCCTGGGACGGTACTACGAGCAGTACTTC
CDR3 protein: CASSLGRYYEQYF

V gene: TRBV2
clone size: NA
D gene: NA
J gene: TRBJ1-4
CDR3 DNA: TGTGCCAGCAGTGAAGCCGACCCCTTTAATGAAAAACTGTTTTTT
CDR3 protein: CASSEADPFNEKLFF

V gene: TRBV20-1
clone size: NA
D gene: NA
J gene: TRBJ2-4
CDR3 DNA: TGCAGTGCTAGAGGCAGGGGTATTCAGTACTTC
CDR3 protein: CSARGRGIQYF

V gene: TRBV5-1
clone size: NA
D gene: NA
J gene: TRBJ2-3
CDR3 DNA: TGCGCCAGCAGCTTGGGACAGTCAGATACGCAGTATTTT
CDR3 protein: CASSLGQSDTQYF

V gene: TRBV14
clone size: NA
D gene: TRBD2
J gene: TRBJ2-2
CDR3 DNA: TGTGCCAGCAGCCGGACTAGCGGGTCCACCGGGGAGCTGTTTTTT
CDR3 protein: CASSRTSGSTGELFF

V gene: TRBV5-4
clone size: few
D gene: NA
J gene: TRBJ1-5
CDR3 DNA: TGTGCCAGCAGCTTGGGTGAGGGGGGGCCTTATCAGCCCCAGCATTTT
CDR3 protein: CASSLGEGGPYQPQHF

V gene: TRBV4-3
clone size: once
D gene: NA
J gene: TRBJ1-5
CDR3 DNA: TGCGCCAGCAGCCAAGATTCGTTGGGTTCGGGCCCATATCAGCCCCAGCATTTT
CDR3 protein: CASSQDSLGSGPYQPQHF

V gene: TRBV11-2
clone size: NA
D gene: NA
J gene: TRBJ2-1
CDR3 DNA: TGTGCCAGCAGCTCCGCCGCTAGCACGAATGAGCAGTTCTTC
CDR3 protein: CASSSAASTNEQFF

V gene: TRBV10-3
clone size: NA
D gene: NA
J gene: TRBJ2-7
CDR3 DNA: TGTGCCATCAGTGGGGGTTTGCCCTCCTACGAGCAGTACTTC
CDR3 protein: CAISGGLPSYEQYF

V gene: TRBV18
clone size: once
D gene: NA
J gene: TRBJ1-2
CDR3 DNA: TGTGCCAGCTCAGCCGAGGAAGGGTCAGAAGGCTACACCTTC
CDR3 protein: CASSAEEGSEGYTF

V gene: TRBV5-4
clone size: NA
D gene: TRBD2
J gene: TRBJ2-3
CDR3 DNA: TGTGCCAGCAGCCGAACGGGGGGATTGAGAGATACGCAGTATTTT
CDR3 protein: CASSRTGGLRDTQYF

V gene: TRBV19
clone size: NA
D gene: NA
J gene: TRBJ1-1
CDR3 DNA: TGTGCCAGTAGTATCCTGGGAGGTGACACTGAAGCTTTCTTT
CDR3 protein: CASSILGGDTEAFF

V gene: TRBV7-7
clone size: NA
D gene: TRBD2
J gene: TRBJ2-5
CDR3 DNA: TGTGCTAGCAGCTCCTCTAGCGGGACCTGGGAGACCCAGTACTTC
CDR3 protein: CASSSSSGTWETQYF

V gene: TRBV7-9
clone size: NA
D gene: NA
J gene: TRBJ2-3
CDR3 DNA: TGTGCCAGCGGAGCTACCCTTGGCGCGGATACGCAGTATTTT
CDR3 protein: CASGATLGADTQYF

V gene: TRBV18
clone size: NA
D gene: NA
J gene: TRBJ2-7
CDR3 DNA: TGTGCCAGCTCACGACCACCCTACGAGCAGTACTTC
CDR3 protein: CASSRPPYEQYF

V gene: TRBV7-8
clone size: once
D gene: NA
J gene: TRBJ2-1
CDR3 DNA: TGTGCCAGCAGCTTAGCTCGACTGGGGTACAATGAGCAGTTCTTC
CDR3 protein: CASSLARLGYNEQFF

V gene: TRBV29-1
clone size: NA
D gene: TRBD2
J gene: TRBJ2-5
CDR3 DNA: TGCAGCGTTGAGCCGGGGGGTGGGGAGACCCAGTACTTC
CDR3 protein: CSVEPGGGETQYF

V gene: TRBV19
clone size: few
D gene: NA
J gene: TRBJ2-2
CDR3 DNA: TGTGCCAGTAGTATGGGGCATCAGCTGTTTTTT
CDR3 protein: CASSMGHQLFF

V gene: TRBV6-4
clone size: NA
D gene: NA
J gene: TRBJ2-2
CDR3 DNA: TGTGCCAGCAGTGACGGGAGTGCCGGGGAGCTGTTTTTT
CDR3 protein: CASSDGSAGELFF

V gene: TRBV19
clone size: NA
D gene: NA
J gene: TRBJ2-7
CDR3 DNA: TGTGCCAGTGCCCCCCAGAAGCGGGTGACTCGGGGCGAGCAGTACTTC
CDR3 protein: CASAPQKRVTRGEQYF

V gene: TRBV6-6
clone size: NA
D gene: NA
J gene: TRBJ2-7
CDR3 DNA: TGTGCCAGCAGCCACGCACAGCGCTACGAGCAGTACTTC
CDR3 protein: CASSHAQRYEQYF

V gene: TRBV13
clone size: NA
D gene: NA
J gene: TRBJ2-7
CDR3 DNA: TGTGCCAGCAGCTTGAGATACTACGAGCAGTACTTC
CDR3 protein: CASSLRYYEQYF